This TCR beta chain emerged from a study of cytomegalovirus exposure and HLA in healthy donors. Study-wide results and limits: With later analysis, a missense DCLRE1C variant became linked to TCR beta V- and J-gene trimming.

Remarks on this clone: The antigen remains unidentified.

The V end was cut by 6 bases, the J end by 8 bases, with 17 bases between. Germline V gene lookup returns CDR1 KGHSH and CDR2 LQKENI. The CDR3 consists of 15 residues. PCR primers comprised 60 Vbeta and 13 Jbeta primers. The protocol was immunoSEQ multiplex PCR, while the TCRdb copy is restricted to in-frame clones and leaves out a portion. The table lists 120,000 or so clones, around 82% of them singletons. This TCR was sampled from a female donor in good health and CMV-seronegative. The chain uses TRBV18 and TRBJ1-6, with unresolved D. Sequencing was carried out using PBMCs. Here the CDR3 reads CASSPGVTADSPLHF. For the CDR3, the DNA is TGTGCCAGCTCTCCGGGTGTGACGGCCGATTCACCCCTCCACTTT.